Listed below are T cell receptor beta chains from one sample, sequenced in a study of T-cell memory formation after mild COVID-19. TCRdb processed the 5' RACE reads anew with MiXCR; each CDR3 protein has one entry. The data contain 68,000 or so distinct CDR3 sequences, over 15% of them seen just once; the ten biggest clones take up around 29%. The sequenced material came from PBMCs or a T cell subset sorted from them (not recorded which). Receptor source: an adult woman who had mild COVID-19 (a few samples of this study predate the infection). Cell type and time point are not known. Both conserved end residues are part of each CDR3. D genes are given only for firm matches. Clone size is shown for a subset of rows, as once, few, many or a class of expanded clone.

j_gene,v_gene,abundance,d_gene,CDR3nt,CDR3aa
TRBJ1-5,TRBV4-1,few,NA,TGCGCCAGCAGCCTGGGGGTAGGGCAGCCCCAGCATTTT,CASSLGVGQPQHF
TRBJ2-3,TRBV7-6,few,NA,TGTGCCAGCAGCCCTGGACTCTCAGATACGCAGTATTTT,CASSPGLSDTQYF
TRBJ1-1,TRBV4-2,few,NA,TGTGCCAGCAGCCCCCGTCACGAACTTTCTGAAGCTTTCTTT,CASSPRHELSEAFF
TRBJ2-3,TRBV21-1,NA,NA,TGTGCCACCATTCCCGCCCAGCGGGAGAGGGCAGATACGCAGTATTTT,CATIPAQRERADTQYF
TRBJ2-2,TRBV29-1,few,NA,TGCAGCGTCTTTACCACCGGGGAGCTGTTTTTT,CSVFTTGELFF
TRBJ2-1,TRBV27,NA,TRBD1,TGTGCCAGCCGTGCTGCCGGGACAGGGGAGGTCGATGAGCAGTTCTTC,CASRAAGTGEVDEQFF
TRBJ1-1,TRBV11-3,NA,NA,TGTGCCAGCAGCCGAGGAGGGGCAGCAATGAACACTGAAGCTTTCTTT,CASSRGGAAMNTEAFF
TRBJ2-3,TRBV7-9,few,TRBD1,TGTGCCAGCAGCTACGGACAGGGACTGGGGACCCGCACAGATACGCAGTATTTT,CASSYGQGLGTRTDTQYF
TRBJ1-6,TRBV5-1,NA,NA,TGCGCCAGCAGCCCCCTGGGAGAGCATCTCCACTTT,CASSPLGEHLHF
TRBJ2-7,TRBV9,NA,TRBD2,TGTGCCAGCAGCGTAGACCCCACGTCGTTACTAGCGGGAGTTTATCGTTACGAGCAGTACTTC,CASSVDPTSLLAGVYRYEQYF
TRBJ2-2,TRBV12-3/TRBV12-4,NA,TRBD2,TGTGCCAGCAACCCAGCGGGACTAAACACCGGGGAGCTGTTTTTT,CASNPAGLNTGELFF
TRBJ2-7,TRBV20-1,few,TRBD1,TGCAGTGCTAGCGGTAGACAGGGAGCCTACGAGCAGTACTTC,CSASGRQGAYEQYF
TRBJ2-5,TRBV27,NA,TRBD1,TGTGCCAGCAGAGATGGGACAGGGAGGTTTCAAGAGACCCAGTACTTC,CASRDGTGRFQETQYF
TRBJ1-2,TRBV9,NA,NA,TGTGCCAGCAGCGTAGCGACATCGGGCGGCTATGGCTACACCTTC,CASSVATSGGYGYTF
TRBJ2-3,TRBV20-1,NA,TRBD2,TGCAGTGCTAGCCCTCCGACTAGCGGCACAGATACGCAGTATTTT,CSASPPTSGTDTQYF
TRBJ1-5,TRBV27,NA,NA,TGTGCCAGCAGCTCGACTCCGCATAGCAATCAGCCCCAGCATTTT,CASSSTPHSNQPQHF